This record looks at one TCR beta chain sequence and its context. Authors' analysis steps: How many nucleated cells were present was estimated from reference gene primer amplification. The data were produced by immunoSEQ multiplex PCR, yet TCRdb's version contains in-frame clones alone and is incomplete. D and trimming were read from the DNA, whereas the V and J calls and clone size are those reported in that table. The sample yields around 140,000 clones, approximately 90% seen once. This sample was included in a study of blood T cell repertoires in COVID-19. Study summary: The cDNA or gDNA used as material had been derived from T cells, B-cell-depleted T cells, or PBMCs.

CDR3 length: 17 residues. V lost 2 bases to trimming and J lost 4 bases; unmatched junction nucleotides: 11. From germline, CDR1 is MGHRA and CDR2 YSYEKL. The genes are TRBV4-1 and TRBJ2-3; 8 positions match TRBD1. The sequenced sample consisted of peripheral blood. The TCR was taken from a man younger than 35 with COVID-19, enrolled during active disease. CDR3: CASSQPGQGRLADTQYF. In DNA form, the CDR3 reads TGCGCCAGCAGCCAACCCGGACAGGGTCGATTGGCAGATACGCAGTATTTT.